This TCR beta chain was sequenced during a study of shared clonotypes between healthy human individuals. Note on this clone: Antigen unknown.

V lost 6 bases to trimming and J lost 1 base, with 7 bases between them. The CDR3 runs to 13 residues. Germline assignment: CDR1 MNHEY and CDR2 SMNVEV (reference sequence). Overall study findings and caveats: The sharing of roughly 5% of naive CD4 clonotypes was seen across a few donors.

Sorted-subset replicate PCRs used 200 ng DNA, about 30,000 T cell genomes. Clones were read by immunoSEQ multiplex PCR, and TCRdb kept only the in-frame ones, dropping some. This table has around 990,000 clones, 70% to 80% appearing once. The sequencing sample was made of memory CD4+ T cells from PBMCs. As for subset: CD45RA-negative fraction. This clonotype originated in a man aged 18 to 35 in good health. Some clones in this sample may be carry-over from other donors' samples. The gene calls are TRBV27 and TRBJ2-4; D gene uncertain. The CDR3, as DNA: TGTGCCAGCAGACTGCTGGCCAAAAACATTCAGTACTTC. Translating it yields CASRLLAKNIQYF.